What follows are 28 T cell receptor beta chains derived from one specimen sequenced in a study of vaccination and CD4 T cells after COVID-19. Antigens of these TCRs are unknown. The study sequenced cultured CD4+ T cell DNA using the Oncomine TCR Beta short-read assay. TCRdb redid the calling of the PCR reads with MiXCR, one entry per CDR3 protein. The data show about 12,000 distinct CDR3 sequences, around 60% seen once. Treatment: approximately 10-day PBMC culture with coronavirus spike peptide pools or control peptides (ViraFEST assay). Sequencing was carried out using CD4+ T cells from blood, cultured in vitro. These receptors came from a human donor who had recovered from COVID-19.

The chain carries TRBV28 and TRBJ1-1; D remains unclear. The CDR3 runs 13 residues. CDR1 and CDR2 (germline): MDHEN, SYDVKM. The V end was cut by 6 bases, the J end by 0 bases, with 8 bases between. CDR3 region: CASSRPLNTEAFF. CDR3 in DNA: TGTGCCAGCAGCCGACCCCTGAACACTGAAGCTTTCTTT.

In its sample, this clonotype was seen once. The rearrangement uses TRBV11-3 and TRBJ1-3; TRBD1 matches 9 bases. The CDR3 sequence is 14 residues long. Germline V CDR1 and CDR2: SGHNT, YENEEA. The V and J ends lost 6 bases and 1 base, in that order; junction bases with no gene match: 1. CDR3 loop: CASRQGASGNTIYF. The CDR3 DNA reads TGTGCCAGCAGACAGGGGGCTTCTGGAAACACCATATATTTT.

This clonotype was counted between two and nine times. The chain combines TRBV7-6 with TRBJ1-1, with D possibly TRBD1 on 6 matching bases. The V end lost 1 base, the J end lost 5 bases, and 8 bases lay between the germline ends. The germline CDR1 and CDR2 sequences are SGHVS and FNYEAQ. CDR3 length: 13 residues. The CDR3 loop is CASSLGGRTEAFF. As DNA, the CDR3 is TGTGCCAGCAGCTTAGGGGGGCGAACTGAAGCTTTCTTT. The full variable domain, with the rest looked up from reference TRBV7-6 and TRBJ1-1, is GAGVSQSPRYKVTKRGQDVALRCDPISGHVSLYWYRQALGQGPEFLTYFNYEAQQDKSGLPNDRFSAERPEGSISTLTIQRTEQRDSAMYRCASSLGGRTEAFFGQGTRLTVV.

The rearrangement uses TRBV7-2 and TRBJ1-1; D unresolved. Trimming cost V 3 bases and J 8 bases, with 13 bases left between them. Germline V gene sequence: CDR1 SGHTA, CDR2 FQGNSA. The CDR3 has 13 residues. The CDR3 reads CASSFNRDKEAFF. CDR3 sequence (DNA): TGTGCCAGCAGCTTCAATCGAGACAAGGAAGCTTTCTTT.

This chain connects TRBV5-6 to TRBJ2-3, with 10 bases identical to TRBD1. J lost 3 bases, V lost 3 bases, and 4 bases had no gene match. Germline CDR1 and CDR2: SGHDT and YYEEEE. This CDR3 comprises 15 residues. The CDR3 nucleotides are TGTGCCAGCAGCTCGGACAGGGGGAGTACAGATACGCAGTATTTT. Translated: CASSSDRGSTDTQYF.

This clonotype was counted between two and nine times. V gene TRBV7-2 combines with J gene TRBJ1-5; D uncertain. In germline, CDR1 is SGHTA, CDR2 FQGNSA. The CDR3 spans 13 residues. Trimming removed 2 bases from V and 4 bases from J, with 6 bases in between. The CDR3 nucleotides are TGTGCCAGCAGCTTATCGGGGAATCAGCCCCAGCATTTT. Its protein product is CASSLSGNQPQHF.

By share of the sample, this clonotype is medium-sized. The chain employs TRBV18 and TRBJ2-5; no definite D call. The CDR3 is 17 amino acids. V gave up 6 bases and J gave up 5 bases, with 25 bases separating them. Germline CDR1 is KGHSH and CDR2 is LQKENI. For the CDR3, the DNA is TGTGCCAGCTCTTACCAGTCTCCGGCTGGTTCGGGTGAGACCCAGTACTTC. Residues: CASSYQSPAGSGETQYF.

This clonotype was counted only a few times. The V and J genes are TRBV2 and TRBJ1-1; tentative D call: TRBD1 (5 bases). The germline V gene has CDR1 SNHLY and CDR2 FYNNEI. This CDR3 has 13 amino acids. Trimming cost V 1 base and J 10 bases, with 13 bases left between them. The CDR3 region is CASSEGAGQGAFF. CDR3 nucleotides: TGTGCCAGCAGTGAAGGGGCAGGGCAGGGAGCTTTCTTT.

The chain carries TRBV27 and TRBJ2-1; 10 nucleotides align to TRBD2. This CDR3 is 13 amino acids long. The germline V gene has CDR1 MNHEY and CDR2 SMNVEV (reference sequence). Trimming removed 6 bases from V and 10 bases from J; junction bases left unmatched: 6. This CDR3 is CASRLAGAGEQFF. DNA for the CDR3: TGTGCCAGCAGGCTAGCGGGAGCAGGAGAGCAGTTCTTC.

The chain recombines TRBV9 with TRBJ2-2, with 7 bases identical to TRBD1. Trimming at V came to 0 bases and at J to 3 bases, leaving 5 bases not matched to a gene. Germline-derived CDR1 and CDR2 are SGDLS and YYNGEE. CDR3 length: 16 residues. This CDR3 is CASSVADTGDTGELFF. The CDR3 region has the DNA TGTGCCAGCAGCGTAGCTGACACAGGGGACACCGGGGAGCTGTTTTTT.

The V gene is TRBV11-3, the J gene TRBJ1-1; the D gene is possibly TRBD1 (5 bases). The CDR3 loop spans 13 amino acids. Germline V lookup: CDR1 SGHNT, CDR2 YENEEA. V lost 5 bases and J lost 5, with 12 bases in between. DNA for the CDR3: TGTGCCAGCAGCCCCGACGGGGGGACTGAAGCTTTCTTT. Amino acids: CASSPDGGTEAFF.

This clonotype turned up a few times. The chain is built from TRBV21-1 and TRBJ1-2; the table's D call, TRBD1, was not checked against the DNA. TRBV21-1 is a pseudogene locus. This CDR3 has 16 amino acids. The CDR3 nucleotides are TGTGCCAGCAGCAAAGTGGTAAGGACAATTAACTATGGCTACACCTTC. This translates into CASSKVVRTINYGYTF.

This clonotype was detected a few times. This rearrangement joins TRBV10-3 to TRBJ2-7; D is possibly TRBD2 (7 bases). Germline V gene lookup returns CDR1 ENHRY and CDR2 SYGVKD. The V and J ends lost 10 bases and 7 bases respectively, with 20 bases between them. CDR3 length: 13 amino acids. DNA of the CDR3: TGTGCCACCCGCGACGGGGGGCTAGGGGAGCAGTACTTC. It translates to CATRDGGLGEQYF.

By its share, this clonotype is large. J is TRBJ1-5 and V is TRBV20-1; D gene uncertain. Per germline, CDR1 DFQATT and CDR2 SNEGSKA (reference sequence). The CDR3 contains 15 residues. V lost 3 bases, J lost 9 bases, and 21 bases lay in between. Here the CDR3 reads CSASRDIMPSSPQHF. DNA of the CDR3: TGCAGTGCTAGCCGTGACATAATGCCCTCCTCGCCCCAGCATTTT.

DNA for the CDR3: TGTGCCAGCAGCCCCCTACCGGGACAGGGTGGTTACGAGCAGTACTTC. This translates into CASSPLPGQGGYEQYF. This chain links TRBV12-3 or TRBV12-4 with TRBJ2-7; TRBD1 matches 9 bases. V lost 6 bases, J lost 4 bases, and 13 bases stayed unmatched. The CDR3 is made up of 16 amino acids.

The chain couples TRBV19 to TRBJ2-3; TRBD1 matches at 9 bases. The trim removed 9 bases at V and 3 bases at J, leaving 4 bases unmatched. This CDR3 is built from 13 residues. Germline V CDR1 and CDR2: LNHDA, SQIVND (reference sequence). CDR3 sequence reads: CASPGQGTDTQYF. The CDR3 DNA is TGTGCCAGCCCGGGACAGGGAACAGATACGCAGTATTTT.

This clonotype was seen once. V and J are TRBV24-1 and TRBJ1-3; TRBD1 matches at 8 bases. The trim removed 4 bases at V and 0 bases at J, leaving 13 bases unmatched. From germline, CDR1 is KGHDR and CDR2 SFDVKD. This CDR3 spans 19 amino acids. CDR3 DNA sequence: TGTGCCACCAGTGACCGTACCCCGACAGGGGCCCACTCTGGAAACACCATATATTTT. Protein sequence: CATSDRTPTGAHSGNTIYF.

This clonotype was observed a single time. The chain links TRBV7-3 to TRBJ1-6; 7 nucleotides match TRBD1. The CDR3 covers 15 residues. Germline trimming cut 5 bases from V and 7 bases from J; bases unmatched to any gene: 8. Per the germline V gene, CDR1 is SGHTA and CDR2 is FQGTGA. The CDR3 reads CASSPTGTVNSPLHF. DNA of the CDR3: TGTGCCAGCAGCCCCACAGGGACAGTAAATTCACCCCTCCACTTT.

The chain has TRBV7-3 and TRBJ2-5, with TRBD2 matching 13 bases. CDR1 is SGHTA and CDR2 is FQGTGA in the germline V gene. This CDR3 contains 17 residues. V was pared by 2 bases and J by 3 bases, with 6 bases of the junction left unmatched. For the CDR3, the DNA is TGTGCCAGCAGCTTAGGGAAGGGACTAGCGGGAAAAGAGACCCAGTACTTC. It encodes CASSLGKGLAGKETQYF.

The chain uses TRBV11-2 and TRBJ1-5; TRBD1 is a possible D gene (5 bases). With 3 bases removed from V and 5 bases from J, the gap between germline ends came to 14 bases. Germline V lookup: CDR1 SGHAT, CDR2 FQNNGV. This CDR3 is built from 15 residues. CDR3 sequence reads: CASSFSNGGDQPQHF. For the CDR3, the DNA is TGTGCCAGCAGCTTTAGTAATGGGGGGGATCAGCCCCAGCATTTT.

The chain employs TRBV29-1 and TRBJ1-1, with unresolved D. Germline values: CDR1 SQVTM, CDR2 ANQGSEA. V lost 4 bases and J 5 bases, leaving 8 bases between the germline ends. The CDR3 sequence is 11 residues long. In DNA, the CDR3 is TGCAGCGTTGGGATCCTGACTGAAGCTTTCTTT. Protein sequence: CSVGILTEAFF.

The rearrangement joins TRBV7-9 to TRBJ1-2, with D possibly being TRBD1 (5 bases). The CDR3 is 14 residues long. The V end lost 3 bases, the J end lost 5 bases, and 13 bases lay between the germline ends. In germline, CDR1 is SEHNR, CDR2 FQNEAQ (reference sequence). The CDR3 reads CASSLGEGGYGYTF. The CDR3 DNA sequence: TGTGCCAGCAGCTTGGGGGAGGGCGGTTATGGCTACACCTTC. Drawing the rest from reference TRBV7-9 and TRBJ1-2, the complete variable domain is DTGVSQNPRHKITKRGQNVTFRCDPISEHNRLYWYRQTLGQGPEFLTYFQNEAQLEKSRLLSDRFSAERPKGSFSTLEIQRTEQGDSAMYLCASSLGEGGYGYTFGSGTRLTVV.

The V and J genes are TRBV7-2 and TRBJ2-7, with D uncertain. This CDR3 has 16 residues. The V gene's germline CDR1 is SGHTA and CDR2 FQGNSA. V lost 5 bases to trimming and J lost 0 bases, with 17 bases between them. The DNA of the CDR3 is TGTGCCAGCAGCCCCCGCCGCAGCCTCTTCTCCTACGAGCAGTACTTC. Encoded protein: CASSPRRSLFSYEQYF.

The genes are TRBV20-1 and TRBJ1-5; D may be TRBD1 (6 bases). The CDR3 runs 13 residues. V shed 3 bases and J shed 7 bases, with 13 bases lying between them. Germline lookup yields CDR1 DFQATT and CDR2 SNEGSKA (reference sequence). As DNA, the CDR3 is TGCAGTGCTAGGGCGGGAGGGGGGCAGCCCCAGCATTTT. As protein: CSARAGGGQPQHF.

This chain uses TRBV11-3 with TRBJ2-5; D remains ambiguous. This CDR3 region has 14 residues. Trimming shortened V by 1 base and J by 0 bases, and 6 bases separated the two germline ends. Germline lookup yields CDR1 SGHNT and CDR2 YENEEA. CDR3 DNA: TGTGCCAGCAGCTTAGCCCGAAACCAAGAGACCCAGTACTTC. It translates to CASSLARNQETQYF.

The rearrangement links TRBV20-1 to TRBJ2-3; D gene ambiguous. V shed 6 bases and J shed 3 bases, with 7 bases lying between them. This CDR3 region has 11 residues. The germline V gene encodes CDR1 DFQATT and CDR2 SNEGSKA (reference sequence). For the CDR3, the DNA is TGCAGTGCAGAGACTACAGATACGCAGTATTTT. This encodes CSAETTDTQYF.

The chain is built from TRBV24-1 and TRBJ1-5, with D perhaps TRBD1 (5 bases). Trimming removed 9 bases from V and 7 bases from J, with 21 bases in between. Per germline, CDR1 KGHDR and CDR2 SFDVKD. CDR3 length: 15 amino acids. In DNA, the CDR3 is TGTGCCACCGGACCATTCAGGGAGAGGGGACAGCCCCAGCATTTT. As protein: CATGPFRERGQPQHF.

The chain is built from TRBV6-1 and TRBJ2-7, with D hard to call. Germline V gives CDR1 MNHNS, CDR2 SASEGT. Trimming stripped 3 bases from V and 3 bases from J, with 9 bases between. The CDR3 has 13 amino acids. As DNA, the CDR3 is TGTGCCAGCAGTGAGTGGGGTAACTACGAGCAGTACTTC. It is translated as CASSEWGNYEQYF.